The clone carrying this T cell receptor beta chain has only one observation. No antigen is known for it. Using immunoSEQ multiplex PCR, the repertoire was profiled, and TCRdb retains in-frame clones only, with some absent. The top ten hold 15% to 20% of the sample, which has over 45,000 clones, more than 75% seen once. This sample was taken from a study of T cells in localized non-small cell lung cancer. Study observations and caveats: A raised T cell density in blood coincided with lengthier overall survival. Without multi-region sequencing, intratumor heterogeneity could not be excluded. Across samples, adjacent lung featured a median 57 of the top 100 tumor clones. Of the tissues analyzed, uninvolved adjacent lung showed maximal T cell clonality, greater than tumor.

Trimming removed 2 bases from V and 2 bases from J, with 3 bases in between. The CDR3 is 13 residues long. Germline CDR1 is LNHNV and CDR2 is YYDKDF (reference sequence). The sequence derives from a female donor with stage II lung adenocarcinoma. Here the sequenced sample was PBMCs, taken before any cancer treatment. The V gene is TRBV15, the J gene TRBJ2-2; no definite D call. CDR3 sequence: CATSRPNTGELFF. The CDR3 DNA reads TGTGCCACCAGCAGACCCAACACCGGGGAGCTGTTTTTT.